Below are 26 T cell receptor beta chains sequenced from a single sample in a study of graft-versus-host responses after intestinal transplantation. No antigen has been assigned to these receptors. Profiled with immunoSEQ multiplex PCR; TCRdb holds only in-frame clones, not every one. The repertoire holds 25,000 to 35,000 clones, with about 80% as singletons. The source material was unstimulated CD8+ T cells sorted from spleen or lymph node cells, sampled before intestinal transplant. These receptors were collected from a human donor who received an intestinal transplant.

This clone occurred once. The CDR3 protein is CASSTIWREHPGETDTQYF. CDR3 in DNA: TGTGCCAGCAGCACAATTTGGCGGGAGCACCCGGGAGAGACAGATACGCAGTATTTT. This chain connects TRBV7-8 to TRBJ2-3; 7 bases match TRBD2. The CDR3 has 19 amino acids. With 5 bases clipped from V and 3 bases from J, the junction kept 20 bases outside the gene matches. Germline CDR1 SGHVS, CDR2 FQNEAQ. The full variable domain, in which reference TRBV7-8 and TRBJ2-3 provide the parts outside the CDR3, is GAGVSQSPRYKVAKRGQDVALRCDPISGHVSLFWYQQALGQGPEFLTYFQNEAQLDKSGLPSDRFFAERPEGSVSTLKIQRTQQEDSAVYLCASSTIWREHPGETDTQYFGPGTRLTVL.

The CDR3 region has the DNA TGTGCCAGCAGCTCGGGACTAGCGGTAACAGATACGCAGTATTTT. Amino acids: CASSSGLAVTDTQYF. V is TRBV11-2 and J is TRBJ2-3, with 11 positions matching TRBD2. Losses at the gene ends were 4 bases for V and 3 bases for J; bases not matched to a gene: 3. The CDR3 loop spans 15 amino acids. CDR1 and CDR2 from the germline V gene are SGHAT and FQNNGV.

This clone showed up just once. The chain recombines TRBV7-2 with TRBJ2-3, with D possibly matching TRBD2 (5 bases). Trimming removed 5 bases from V and 4 bases from J, with 13 bases in between. The CDR3 totals 14 residues. The germline CDR1 and CDR2 sequences are SGHTA and FQGNSA. CDR3 coding DNA: TGTGCCAGCAGCCCTATCACTAGATCAGATACGCAGTATTTT. Translating gives CASSPITRSDTQYF.

The chain couples TRBV6-1 to TRBJ2-1; TRBD1 is a possible D gene (5 bases). Germline V gene sequence: CDR1 MNHNS, CDR2 SASEGT. Trimming took off 2 bases at V and 0 bases at J, with 8 bases between the two ends. The CDR3 extends over 15 amino acids. Written as DNA, the CDR3 is TGTGCCAGCAGTGAATGGGGCAGCTCCTACAATGAGCAGTTCTTC. Encoded protein: CASSEWGSSYNEQFF.

The chain uses TRBV5-1 and TRBJ1-5, with 8 nucleotides matching TRBD1. This CDR3 contains 14 residues. CDR1 and CDR2 from the germline V gene are SGHRS and YFSETQ. The V gene end was trimmed by 5 bases and the J gene end by 7 bases; junction bases not matched to a gene: 8. The CDR3 sequence is CASSPGQGGQPQHF. The DNA for the CDR3 is TGCGCCAGCAGTCCCGGACAGGGAGGACAGCCCCAGCATTTT.

The chain has TRBV6-1 and TRBJ2-1; TRBD2 matches 9 bases. Germline values: CDR1 MNHNS, CDR2 SASEGT. After removal of 4 bases from V and 7 bases from J, the junction contained 8 bases not matched to a gene. This CDR3 has 15 residues. In nucleotides, the CDR3 is TGTGCCAGCAGTGCCCTAGCGGGGTATAGGAATGAGCAGTTCTTC. Its protein is CASSALAGYRNEQFF.

This chain joins TRBV10-2 and TRBJ2-7; 10 bases are a match to TRBD2. Germline assignment: CDR1 WSHSY and CDR2 SAAADI. J was trimmed by 7 bases and V by 3 bases; bases with no gene match: 12. This CDR3 spans 16 amino acids. The CDR3 DNA follows: TGCGCCAGCAGTGAAGAGGCTAGCGGGAGTACGGGGGAGCAGTACTTC. Its translation is CASSEEASGSTGEQYF.

The J gene is TRBJ2-7, the V gene TRBV27; 10 bases map to TRBD2. Germline values: CDR1 MNHEY, CDR2 SMNVEV (reference sequence). The CDR3 has 15 amino acids. Germline trimming cut 5 bases from V and 2 bases from J; bases unmatched to any gene: 6. Here the CDR3 reads CASSPGLAETYEQYF. In nucleotides, the CDR3 is TGTGCCAGCAGTCCCGGACTAGCGGAGACCTACGAGCAGTACTTC.

This clone was seen just once. The rearrangement joins TRBV19 to TRBJ2-3; D is ambiguous. Looked up from germline, CDR1 is LNHDA and CDR2 is SQIVND (reference sequence). The CDR3 contains 13 residues. With 1 base removed from V and 3 bases from J, the gap between germline ends came to 5 bases. DNA for the CDR3: TGTGCCAGTAGTATAGTCCTGACAGATACGCAGTATTTT. It encodes CASSIVLTDTQYF.

The J gene is TRBJ2-7, the V gene TRBV13; possibly TRBD2 for D (5 bases). Germline CDR1 and CDR2: PRHDT and FYEKMQ (reference sequence). The V end lost 0 bases, the J end lost 5 bases, and 8 bases lay between the germline ends. The CDR3 length is 13 residues. CDR3 in DNA: TGTGCCAGCAGCTTAGGCCCCGGGGACGAGCAGTACTTC. It translates to CASSLGPGDEQYF. The variable domain in full, completed from reference TRBV13 and TRBJ2-7, reads AAGVIQSPRHLIKEKRETATLKCYPIPRHDTVYWYQQGPGQDPQFLISFYEKMQSDKGSIPDRFSAQQFSDYHSELNMSSLELGDSALYFCASSLGPGDEQYFGPGTRLTVT.

V usage is TRBV4-1 and J usage is TRBJ2-7; weak D call: TRBD1 (5 bases). V was trimmed by 1 base and J by 2 bases, leaving 9 bases between them. Germline V gives CDR1 MGHRA, CDR2 YSYEKL. The CDR3 contains 14 residues. The CDR3 sequence: CASSQGLGPYEQYF. CDR3 in DNA: TGCGCCAGCAGCCAAGGCCTGGGGCCCTACGAGCAGTACTTC.

The chain employs TRBV27 and TRBJ2-7; TRBD1 matches at 7 bases. Germline-derived CDR1 and CDR2 are MNHEY and SMNVEV (reference sequence). V gave up 6 bases and J gave up 5 bases; unmatched junction bases: 7. The CDR3 totals 13 residues. The CDR3 region is CASRKRGLNEQYF. CDR3 nucleotides: TGTGCCAGCAGAAAGAGGGGGCTCAACGAGCAGTACTTC.

The chain recombines TRBV7-3 with TRBJ1-2; D is perhaps TRBD1 (5 bases). Trimming removed 1 base from V and 5 bases from J, with 14 bases in between. Germline lookup yields CDR1 SGHTA and CDR2 FQGTGA. This CDR3 is built from 15 residues. The CDR3 DNA sequence: TGTGCCAGCAGCTTAATGGCAGGGAATGTTTATGGCTACACCTTC. Translating it yields CASSLMAGNVYGYTF.

The V and J genes are TRBV4-1 and TRBJ2-7; 8 bases line up with TRBD1. V dropped 4 bases and J dropped 2; count of bases not matched to a gene: 4. This CDR3 is built from 14 residues. Germline assignment: CDR1 MGHRA and CDR2 YSYEKL. The CDR3 loop reads CASSPGTGAYEQYF. The CDR3 DNA is TGCGCCAGCAGCCCCGGGACAGGAGCCTACGAGCAGTACTTC.

This clone was counted between two and nine times. The chain is built from TRBV5-6 and TRBJ1-1; the D is unclear. Trimming pared 0 bases from V and 6 bases from J, leaving 6 bases between. The CDR3 spans 12 residues. CDR1 is SGHDT and CDR2 is YYEEEE in the germline V gene. CDR3 DNA sequence: TGTGCCAGCAGCTTGGACAGTGCTGAAGCTTTCTTT. Protein product: CASSLDSAEAFF.

This clone has more than one count but fewer than ten. The rearrangement uses TRBV27 and TRBJ1-1; D may be TRBD1 (6 bases). This CDR3 is 13 amino acids long. Germline lookup yields CDR1 MNHEY and CDR2 SMNVEV (reference sequence). V dropped 3 bases and J dropped 9 bases, with 14 bases sitting between them. CDR3 nucleotides: TGTGCCAGCAGTTTTGGGGGCTACAGAAAAGCTTTCTTT. This translates into CASSFGGYRKAFF.

This chain links TRBV7-6 with TRBJ2-1, with D perhaps TRBD1 (5 bases). The CDR3 spans 12 residues. Germline CDR1 reads SGHVS; CDR2 reads FNYEAQ. Trimming stripped 5 bases from V and 5 bases from J, with 7 bases between. The CDR3 DNA follows: TGTGCCAGCAGCCCACAGGACAATGAGCAGTTCTTC. Translation gives CASSPQDNEQFF.

This chain uses TRBV29-1 with TRBJ2-1; no definite D call. Germline values: CDR1 SQVTM, CDR2 ANQGSEA. Trimming removed 6 bases at V and 6 bases at J, with 9 bases between. This CDR3 is built from 11 residues. The CDR3 protein is CSVTPGNEQFF. CDR3 nucleotide sequence: TGCAGCGTCACGCCGGGCAATGAGCAGTTCTTC.

This chain uses TRBV6-1 with TRBJ2-2; 10 bases agree with TRBD2. V shed 2 bases and J 6 bases; nucleotides not matched to a gene: 15. The CDR3 runs 19 residues. Germline CDR1 and CDR2: MNHNS and SASEGT. DNA of the CDR3: TGTGCCAGCAGTGAAATAGCGGGAGGAGGTCCTTCGTTGGCCGGGGAGCTGTTTTTT. This sequence encodes CASSEIAGGGPSLAGELFF.

The chain joins TRBV5-1 to TRBJ2-1; 9 bases are shared with TRBD2. CDR1 is SGHRS and CDR2 is YFSETQ in the germline V gene. J gave up 5 bases and V 3 bases, and 9 bases lay outside the gene matches. The CDR3 is made up of 16 amino acids. CDR3 loop: CASSWVAGAEDNEQFF. The CDR3 nucleotides read TGCGCCAGCAGCTGGGTAGCGGGAGCGGAGGACAATGAGCAGTTCTTC.

The chain carries TRBV27 and TRBJ1-6; no clear D gene. This CDR3 is built from 13 residues. Per germline, CDR1 MNHEY and CDR2 SMNVEV (reference sequence). The V end lost 6 bases, the J end lost 7 bases, and 10 bases lay between the germline ends. The CDR3 bases are TGTGCCAGCAGCACACGAGGGAATTCACCCCTCCACTTT. It translates to CASSTRGNSPLHF.

The V call is TRBV7-9, the J call TRBJ2-1; the match to TRBD2 covers 9 bases. Looked up from germline, CDR1 is SEHNR and CDR2 is FQNEAQ (reference sequence). The CDR3 consists of 15 residues. The V and J ends lost 1 base and 5 bases, in that order; junction bases with no gene match: 3. The CDR3 DNA reads TGTGCCAGCAGCTTAGTAGCGGGGGATGACAATGAGCAGTTCTTC. Amino acids: CASSLVAGDDNEQFF. The variable domain in full, with the rest retrieved from reference TRBV7-9 and TRBJ2-1, is DTGVSQNPRHKITKRGQNVTFRCDPISEHNRLYWYRQTLGQGPEFLTYFQNEAQLEKSRLLSDRFSAERPKGSFSTLEIQRTEQGDSAMYLCASSLVAGDDNEQFFGPGTRLTVL.

The rearrangement uses TRBV19 and TRBJ2-3, with D possibly being TRBD2 (6 bases). Germline V CDR1 and CDR2: LNHDA, SQIVND (reference sequence). This CDR3 is built from 13 residues. V dropped 3 bases and J dropped 4 bases, with 8 bases sitting between them. CDR3 in amino acids: CASSISGADTQYF. CDR3 DNA: TGTGCCAGTAGTATCTCGGGGGCAGATACGCAGTATTTT.

This chain joins TRBV7-9 and TRBJ1-1; 7 bases map to TRBD1. This CDR3 region has 13 residues. J gave up 5 bases and V 2 bases, and 2 bases lay outside the gene matches. The germline CDR1 and CDR2 sequences are SEHNR and FQNEAQ (reference sequence). The CDR3 coding sequence is TGTGCCAGCAGCTTATCCAGGGGGACTGAAGCTTTCTTT. Translating gives CASSLSRGTEAFF.

The chain couples TRBV13 to TRBJ2-7; 11 nucleotides line up with TRBD1. The CDR3 sequence is 15 residues long. CDR1 is PRHDT and CDR2 is FYEKMQ in the germline V gene (reference sequence). V dropped 6 bases and J dropped 2; count of bases not matched to a gene: 6. CDR3 sequence (DNA): TGTGCCAGCAGTAAGGACAGGGGGCTCACCTACGAGCAGTACTTC. Protein sequence: CASSKDRGLTYEQYF.

The chain combines TRBV7-9 with TRBJ2-7; TRBD1 agrees at 7 bases. The germline gives CDR1 SEHNR, CDR2 FQNEAQ (reference sequence). This CDR3 spans 16 amino acids. With V trimmed by 5 bases and J by 0 bases, 10 bases remained unmatched. CDR3 protein: CASSPPGTDFSYEQYF. CDR3 sequence (DNA): TGTGCCAGCAGCCCCCCCGGGACAGACTTCTCCTACGAGCAGTACTTC.